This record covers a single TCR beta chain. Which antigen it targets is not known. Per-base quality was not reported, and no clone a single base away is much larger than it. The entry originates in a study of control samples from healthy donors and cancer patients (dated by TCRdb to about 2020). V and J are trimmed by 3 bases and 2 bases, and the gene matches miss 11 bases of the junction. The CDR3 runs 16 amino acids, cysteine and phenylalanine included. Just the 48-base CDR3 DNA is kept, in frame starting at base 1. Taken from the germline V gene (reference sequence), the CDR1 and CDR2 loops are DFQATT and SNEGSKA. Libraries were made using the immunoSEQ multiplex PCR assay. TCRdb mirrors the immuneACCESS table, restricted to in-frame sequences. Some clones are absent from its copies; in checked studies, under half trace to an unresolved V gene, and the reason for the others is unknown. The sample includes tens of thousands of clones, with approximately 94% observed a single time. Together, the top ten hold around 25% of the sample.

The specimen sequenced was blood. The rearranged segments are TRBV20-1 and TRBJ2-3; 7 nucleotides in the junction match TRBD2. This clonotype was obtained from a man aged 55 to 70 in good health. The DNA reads TGCAGTGCTAGTCGGCGTCTAGCGGAGGCCACAGATACGCAGTATTTT. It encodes CSASRRLAEATDTQYF.